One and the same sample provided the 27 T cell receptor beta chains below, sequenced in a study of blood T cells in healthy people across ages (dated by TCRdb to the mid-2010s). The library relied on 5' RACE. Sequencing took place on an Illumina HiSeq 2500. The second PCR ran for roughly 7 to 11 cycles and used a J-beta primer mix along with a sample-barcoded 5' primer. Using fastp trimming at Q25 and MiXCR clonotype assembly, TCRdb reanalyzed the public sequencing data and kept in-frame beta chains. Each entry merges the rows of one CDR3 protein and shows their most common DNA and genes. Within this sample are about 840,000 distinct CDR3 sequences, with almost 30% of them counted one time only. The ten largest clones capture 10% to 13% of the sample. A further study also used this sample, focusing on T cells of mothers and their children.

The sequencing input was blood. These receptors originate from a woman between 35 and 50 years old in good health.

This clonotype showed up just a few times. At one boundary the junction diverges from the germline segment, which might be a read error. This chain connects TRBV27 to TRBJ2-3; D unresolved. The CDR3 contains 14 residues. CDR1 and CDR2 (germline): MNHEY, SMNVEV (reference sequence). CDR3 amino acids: CASRSAMVTDTQYF. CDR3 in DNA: TGCGCCAGTCGGTCCGCGATGGTCACAGATACGCAGTATTTT.

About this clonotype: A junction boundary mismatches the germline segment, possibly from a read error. The CDR3, as DNA: TGTGCCGGCAGTGTCTCCAGGGGAACCTACGAGCAGTACTTC. It yields the protein CAGSVSRGTYEQYF. This chain connects TRBV6-1 to TRBJ2-7, with D perhaps TRBD1 (6 bases). CDR1 and CDR2 from the germline V gene are MNHNS and SASEGT. The CDR3 sequence is 14 residues long.

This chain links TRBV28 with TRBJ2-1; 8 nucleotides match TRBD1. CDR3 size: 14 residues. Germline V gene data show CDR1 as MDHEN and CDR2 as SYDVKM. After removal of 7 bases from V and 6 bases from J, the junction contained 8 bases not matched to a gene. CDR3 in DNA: TGTGCCAGCATCCGGACAGGGATTATCAATGAGCAGTTCTTC. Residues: CASIRTGIINEQFF.

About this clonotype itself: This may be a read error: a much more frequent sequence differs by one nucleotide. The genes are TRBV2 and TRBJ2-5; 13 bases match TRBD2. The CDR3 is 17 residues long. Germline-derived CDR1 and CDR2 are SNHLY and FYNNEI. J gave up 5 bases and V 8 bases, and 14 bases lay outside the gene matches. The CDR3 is CASVGTSGVLEGETQYF. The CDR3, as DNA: TGTGCCAGCGTCGGGACTAGCGGGGTCCTCGAGGGGGAGACCCAGTACTTC.

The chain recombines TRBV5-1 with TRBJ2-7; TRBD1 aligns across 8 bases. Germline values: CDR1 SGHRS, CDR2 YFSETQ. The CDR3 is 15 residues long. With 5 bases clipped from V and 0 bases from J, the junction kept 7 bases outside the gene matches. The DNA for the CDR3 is TGCGCCAGCAGTCAGGACAGGGTCAACTCCTACGAGCAGTACTTC. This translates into CASSQDRVNSYEQYF.

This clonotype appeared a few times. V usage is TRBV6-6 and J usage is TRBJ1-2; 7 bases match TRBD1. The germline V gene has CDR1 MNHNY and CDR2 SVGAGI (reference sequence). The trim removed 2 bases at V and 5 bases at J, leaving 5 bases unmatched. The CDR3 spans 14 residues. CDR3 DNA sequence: TGTGCCAGCAGTTACCCCGGGACAGCGTATGGCTACACCTTC. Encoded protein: CASSYPGTAYGYTF.

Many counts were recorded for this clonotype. The CDR3 nucleotides are TGTGCCACCAGTGATTTCGACAGTTCCGGCTCCTACGAGCAGTACTTC. Its translation: CATSDFDSSGSYEQYF. This chain joins TRBV24-1 and TRBJ2-7; TRBD1 might be the D (5 bases). This CDR3 is built from 16 residues. CDR1 KGHDR and CDR2 SFDVKD come from the germline V gene. The V and J ends lost 1 base and 0 bases respectively, with 12 bases between them.

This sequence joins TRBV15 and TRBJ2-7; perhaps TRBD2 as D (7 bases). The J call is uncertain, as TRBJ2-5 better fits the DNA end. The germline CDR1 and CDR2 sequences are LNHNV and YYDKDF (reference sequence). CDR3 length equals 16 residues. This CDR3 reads CATSSRGGVFRETQYF. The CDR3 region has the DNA TGTGCCACCAGCAGTAGGGGGGGAGTTTTTCGTGAGACCCAGTACTTC.

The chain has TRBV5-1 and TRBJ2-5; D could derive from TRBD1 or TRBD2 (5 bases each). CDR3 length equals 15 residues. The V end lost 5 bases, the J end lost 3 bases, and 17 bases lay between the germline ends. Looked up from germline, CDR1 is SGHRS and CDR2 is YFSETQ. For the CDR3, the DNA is TGCGCCAGCAGGGACCGGGACCTTAACAAAGAGACCCAGTACTTC. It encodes CASRDRDLNKETQYF.

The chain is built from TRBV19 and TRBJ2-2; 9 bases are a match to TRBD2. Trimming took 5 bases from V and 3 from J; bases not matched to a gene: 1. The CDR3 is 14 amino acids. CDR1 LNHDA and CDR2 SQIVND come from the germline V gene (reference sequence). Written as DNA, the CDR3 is TGTGCCAGTAGTCGGACTAGCGACACCGGGGAGCTGTTTTTT. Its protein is CASSRTSDTGELFF. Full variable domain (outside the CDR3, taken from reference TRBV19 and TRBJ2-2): DGGITQSPKYLFRKEGQNVTLSCEQNLNHDAMYWYRQDPGQGLRLIYYSQIVNDFQKGDIAEGYSVSREKKESFPLTVTSAQKNPTAFYLCASSRTSDTGELFFGEGSRLTVL.

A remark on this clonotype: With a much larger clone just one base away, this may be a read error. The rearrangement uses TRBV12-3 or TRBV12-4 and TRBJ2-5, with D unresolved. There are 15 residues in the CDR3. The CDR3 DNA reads TGTGCCAACAGTTTAGAACCGGGTACTCAAGAGACCCAGTACTTC. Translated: CANSLEPGTQETQYF.

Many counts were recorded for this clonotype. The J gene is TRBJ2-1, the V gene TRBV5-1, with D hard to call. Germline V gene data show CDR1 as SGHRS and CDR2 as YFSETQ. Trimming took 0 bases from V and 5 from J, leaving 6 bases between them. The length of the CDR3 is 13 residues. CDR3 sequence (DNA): TGCGCCAGCAGCTTGGTCGCGAACAATGAGCAGTTCTTC. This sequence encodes CASSLVANNEQFF.

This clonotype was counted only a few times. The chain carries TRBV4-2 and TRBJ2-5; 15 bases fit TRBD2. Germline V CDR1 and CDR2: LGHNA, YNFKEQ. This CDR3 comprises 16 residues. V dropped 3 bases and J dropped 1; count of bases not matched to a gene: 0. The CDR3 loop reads CASSQGLAGGQETQYF. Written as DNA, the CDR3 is TGTGCCAGCAGCCAGGGACTAGCGGGGGGCCAAGAGACCCAGTACTTC.

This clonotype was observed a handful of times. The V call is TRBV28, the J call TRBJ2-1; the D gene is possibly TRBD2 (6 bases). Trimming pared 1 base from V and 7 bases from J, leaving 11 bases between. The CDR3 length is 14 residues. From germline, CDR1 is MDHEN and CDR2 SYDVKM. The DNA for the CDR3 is TGTGCCAGCAGTTTATTCCAGGGACTGAATGAGCAGTTCTTC. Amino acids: CASSLFQGLNEQFF.

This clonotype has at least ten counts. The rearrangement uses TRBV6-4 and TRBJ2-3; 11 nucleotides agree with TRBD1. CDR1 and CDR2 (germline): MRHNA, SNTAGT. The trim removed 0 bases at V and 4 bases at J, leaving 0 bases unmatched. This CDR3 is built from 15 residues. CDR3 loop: CASSDSGQGADTQYF. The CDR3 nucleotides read TGTGCCAGCAGTGACTCGGGACAGGGGGCAGATACGCAGTATTTT.

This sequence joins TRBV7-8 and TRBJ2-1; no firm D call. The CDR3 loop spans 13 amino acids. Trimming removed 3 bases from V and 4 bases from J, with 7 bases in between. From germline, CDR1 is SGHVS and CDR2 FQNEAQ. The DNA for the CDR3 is TGTGCCAGCAGCTTCCAACGATACAATGAGCAGTTCTTC. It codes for CASSFQRYNEQFF.

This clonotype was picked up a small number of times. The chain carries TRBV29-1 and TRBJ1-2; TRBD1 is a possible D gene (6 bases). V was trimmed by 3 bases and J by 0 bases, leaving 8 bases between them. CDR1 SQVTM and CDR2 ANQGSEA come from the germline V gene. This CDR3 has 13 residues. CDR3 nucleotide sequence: TGCAGCGTTGATAGGGGGGCTAACTATGGCTACACCTTC. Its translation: CSVDRGANYGYTF. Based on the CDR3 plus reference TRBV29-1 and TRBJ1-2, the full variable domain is SAVISQKPSRDICQRGTSLTIQCQVDSQVTMMFWYRQQPGQSLTLIATANQGSEATYESGFVIDKFPISRPNLTFSTLTVSNMSPEDSSIYLCSVDRGANYGYTFGSGTRLTVV.

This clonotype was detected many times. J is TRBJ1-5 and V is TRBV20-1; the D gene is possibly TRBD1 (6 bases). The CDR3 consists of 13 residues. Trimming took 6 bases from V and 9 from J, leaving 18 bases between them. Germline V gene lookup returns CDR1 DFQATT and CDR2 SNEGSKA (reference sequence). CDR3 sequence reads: CSANTGTGRPQHF. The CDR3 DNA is TGCAGTGCAAATACAGGGACTGGGCGGCCCCAGCATTTT.

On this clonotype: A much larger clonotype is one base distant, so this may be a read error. CDR3 nucleotides: TGTGCCAGCAGCTCGGGCTTGGGGCACTACGAGCAGTACTTC. It yields the protein CASSSGLGHYEQYF. The genes are TRBV7-2 and TRBJ2-7; a possible D gene is TRBD1 (5 bases). The V end was cut by 4 bases, the J end by 3 bases, with 13 bases between. The CDR3 is made up of 14 amino acids. From germline, CDR1 is SGHTA and CDR2 FQGNSA. Supplemented by reference TRBV7-2 and TRBJ2-7, the full variable domain reads GAGVSQSPSNKVTEKGKDVELRCDPISGHTALYWYRQSLGQGLEFLIYFQGNSAPDKSGLPSDRFSAERTGGSVSTLTIQRTQQEDSAVYLCASSSGLGHYEQYFGPGTRLTVT.

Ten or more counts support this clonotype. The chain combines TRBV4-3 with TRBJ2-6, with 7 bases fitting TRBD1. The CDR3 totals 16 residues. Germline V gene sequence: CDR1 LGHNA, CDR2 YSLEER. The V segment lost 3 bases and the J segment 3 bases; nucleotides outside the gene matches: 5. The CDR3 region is CASSQTGRRGANVLTF. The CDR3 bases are TGCGCCAGCAGCCAGACAGGGCGCCGTGGGGCCAACGTCCTGACTTTC.

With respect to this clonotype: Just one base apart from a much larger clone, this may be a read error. CDR3 protein: CASSDPGAVSYEQYF. CDR3 nucleotides: TGTGCCAGCTCCGACCCCGGGGCGGTCTCCTACGAGCAGTACTTC. This sequence joins TRBV10-3 and TRBJ2-7; D is possibly TRBD1 or TRBD2 (5 bases each). Germline V CDR1 and CDR2: ENHRY, SYGVKD. The V gene lost 10 bases and the J gene lost 0 bases, with 19 bases spanning the gap. The CDR3 has 15 amino acids.

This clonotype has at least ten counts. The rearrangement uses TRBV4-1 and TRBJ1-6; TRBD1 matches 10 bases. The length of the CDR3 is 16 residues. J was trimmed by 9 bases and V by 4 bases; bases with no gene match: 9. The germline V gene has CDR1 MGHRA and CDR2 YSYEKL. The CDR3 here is CASSRRDRGDGSPLHF. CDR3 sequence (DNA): TGCGCCAGCAGCCGTAGGGACAGGGGAGACGGTTCACCCCTCCACTTT.

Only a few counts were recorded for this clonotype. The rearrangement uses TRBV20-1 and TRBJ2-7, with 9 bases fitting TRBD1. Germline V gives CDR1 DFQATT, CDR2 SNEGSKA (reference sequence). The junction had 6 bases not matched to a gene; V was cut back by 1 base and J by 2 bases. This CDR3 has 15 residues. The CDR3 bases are TGCAGTGCTAGAGTTCACCGGGACAGGGCCTACGAGCAGTACTTC. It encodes CSARVHRDRAYEQYF.

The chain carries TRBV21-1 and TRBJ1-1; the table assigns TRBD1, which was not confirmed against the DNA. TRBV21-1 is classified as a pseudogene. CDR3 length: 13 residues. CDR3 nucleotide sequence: TGTGCCAGCGTCCGACAGGGCGACACTGAAGCTTTCTTT. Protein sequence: CASVRQGDTEAFF.

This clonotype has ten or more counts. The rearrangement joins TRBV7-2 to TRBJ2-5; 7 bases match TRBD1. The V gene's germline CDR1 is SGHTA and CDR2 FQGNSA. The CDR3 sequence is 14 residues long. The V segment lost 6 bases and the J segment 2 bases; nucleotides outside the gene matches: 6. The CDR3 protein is CASRRQGRQETQYF. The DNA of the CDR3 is TGTGCCAGCAGAAGACAGGGCCGGCAAGAGACCCAGTACTTC.

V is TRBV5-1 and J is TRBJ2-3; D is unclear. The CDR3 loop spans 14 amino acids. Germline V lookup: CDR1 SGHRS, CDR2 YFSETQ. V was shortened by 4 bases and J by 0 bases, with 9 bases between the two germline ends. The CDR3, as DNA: TGCGCCAGCAGCGTGACTGATAGCACAGATACGCAGTATTTT. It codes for CASSVTDSTDTQYF.

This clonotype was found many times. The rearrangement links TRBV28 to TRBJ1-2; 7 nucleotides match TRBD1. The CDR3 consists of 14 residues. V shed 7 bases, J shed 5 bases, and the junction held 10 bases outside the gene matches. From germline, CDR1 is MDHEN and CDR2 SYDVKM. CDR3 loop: CASTADRVEYGYTF. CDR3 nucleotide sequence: TGTGCCAGCACCGCCGACAGGGTTGAGTATGGCTACACCTTC.